This T cell receptor (beta chain) stems from a study of beta chain features in type 1 diabetes. Study outcomes and limitations: VDJ junctions from patients with type 1 diabetes contained fewer insertions and more deletions. Patients with Type 1 diabetes showed moderately but significantly shorter TCRB CDR3s in all four CD4+ subsets.

A few counts support this clone. Its antigen is as yet unknown. Isolation of CD4+ naive, central memory, regulatory and stem cell-like memory cells was achieved by sorting via CD45RO/CCR7/CD25/CD127/CD95/CD27. Investigators reverse transcribed all isolated RNA, so they sequenced expressed TCRB transcripts. Data came from immunoSEQ multiplex PCR; TCRdb stores just in-frame clones and leaves some out. The sample contains around 50,000 clones, approximately 40% of which appear only once. The source is a man aged 25-45 years with type 1 diabetes. Material for sequencing was stem cell memory CD4+ T cells from blood.

CDR3 amino acids: CAAEANYGYTF. The DNA of the CDR3 is TGTGCCGCGGAGGCGAACTATGGCTACACCTTC. The J gene is TRBJ1-2, the V gene TRBV7-9, with D unclear. This CDR3 is 11 amino acids long. Germline values: CDR1 SEHNR, CDR2 FQNEAQ (reference sequence). The V and J ends lost 11 bases and 2 bases respectively, with 9 bases between them.